Following are 8 T cell receptor beta chains from one sample sequenced in a study of CD8 T cells in Susac syndrome. A quantity of about 0.5 to 1 ug RNA underwent reverse transcription using random hexamers. From the immunoSEQ multiplex PCR reads, TCRdb called clonotypes with MiXCR, one entry per CDR3 protein. The sample shows roughly 190,000 distinct CDR3 sequences, approximately 95% of them seen only once. The material sequenced was CD8+ T cells from PBMCs. All receptors derive from a human donor with Susac syndrome.

The rearrangement links TRBV6-5 to TRBJ2-7; no clear D gene. The CDR3 is 12 amino acids. The V gene's germline CDR1 is MNHEY and CDR2 SVGAGI. V was shortened by 6 bases and J by 3 bases, with 9 bases between the two germline ends. The CDR3 bases are TGTGCCAGCAGCTCAACAATCTACGAGCAGTACTTC. It specifies CASSSTIYEQYF.

This clonotype has a single count. This chain connects TRBV6-5 to TRBJ2-2; weak D call: TRBD2 (5 bases). Germline lookup yields CDR1 MNHEY and CDR2 SVGAGI. The V end was cut by 6 bases, the J end by 6 bases, with 14 bases between. The CDR3 loop spans 14 amino acids. The CDR3 DNA is TGTGCCAGCAGCATCAAGACTATCCCCGGGGAGCTGTTTTTT. Translated: CASSIKTIPGELFF.

The chain has TRBV9 and TRBJ2-7; D possibly corresponds to TRBD2 (6 bases). The CDR3 sequence is 13 residues long. The ends were cut back, 5 bases at V and 5 bases at J, with 14 bases in the middle. The germline CDR1 and CDR2 sequences are SGDLS and YYNGEE. The CDR3 DNA reads TGTGCCAGCAGTCCCGGGGGTGGTGACGAGCAGTACTTC. It translates to CASSPGGGDEQYF. Combining the CDR3 with reference TRBV9 and TRBJ2-7 gives the whole variable domain DSGVTQTPKHLITATGQRVTLRCSPRSGDLSVYWYQQSLDQGLQFLIQYYNGEERAKGNILERFSAQQFPDLHSELNLSSLELGDSALYFCASSPGGGDEQYFGPGTRLTVT.

This clonotype was seen once. The chain joins TRBV7-2 to TRBJ1-5; D call uncertain. The CDR3 totals 12 residues. CDR1 is SGHTA and CDR2 is FQGNSA in the germline V gene. Trimming stripped 4 bases from V and 6 bases from J, with 7 bases between. This CDR3 is CASSSGIQPQHF. The CDR3 DNA follows: TGTGCCAGCAGCTCGGGGATTCAGCCCCAGCATTTT.

The chain combines TRBV30 with TRBJ2-7; TRBD2 is a possible D gene (5 bases). The germline CDR1 and CDR2 sequences are GTSNPN and SVGIG (reference sequence). Trimming took off 1 base at V and 1 base at J, with 5 bases between the two ends. This CDR3 spans 12 amino acids. The CDR3 reads CAWSGGSYEQYF. The CDR3 coding sequence is TGTGCCTGGAGTGGAGGGTCCTACGAGCAGTACTTC.

This sequence joins TRBV3-1 and TRBJ2-2; the D gene is possibly TRBD1 (6 bases). The CDR3 is 16 residues long. V lost 0 bases and J lost 2, with 10 bases in between. Germline V lookup: CDR1 LGHDT, CDR2 YNNKEL (reference sequence). In DNA, the CDR3 is TGTGCCAGCAGCCAAGACGAGGACAGTAACACCGGGGAGCTGTTTTTT. Translating gives CASSQDEDSNTGELFF.

The CDR3 region has the DNA TGTGCCAGCAGTCCCTCGTCCGCTAGCGGGAGGGGCTACGAGCAGTACTTC. This gives the protein CASSPSSASGRGYEQYF. The chain couples TRBV12-3 or TRBV12-4 to TRBJ2-7; 12 positions agree with TRBD2. V trimming: 5 bases; J trimming: 3 bases; junction bases outside the gene matches: 11. The CDR3 spans 17 residues.

The chain carries TRBV20-1 and TRBJ2-7, with 10 bases aligning to TRBD2. The CDR3 runs to 15 residues. Germline V gene data show CDR1 as DFQATT and CDR2 as SNEGSKA (reference sequence). V was pared by 0 bases and J by 7 bases, with 9 bases of the junction left unmatched. In DNA form, the CDR3 reads TGCAGTGCTAGAGATGGACTAGCGGCCAGTGATGAGCAGTACTTC. Translating it yields CSARDGLAASDEQYF.